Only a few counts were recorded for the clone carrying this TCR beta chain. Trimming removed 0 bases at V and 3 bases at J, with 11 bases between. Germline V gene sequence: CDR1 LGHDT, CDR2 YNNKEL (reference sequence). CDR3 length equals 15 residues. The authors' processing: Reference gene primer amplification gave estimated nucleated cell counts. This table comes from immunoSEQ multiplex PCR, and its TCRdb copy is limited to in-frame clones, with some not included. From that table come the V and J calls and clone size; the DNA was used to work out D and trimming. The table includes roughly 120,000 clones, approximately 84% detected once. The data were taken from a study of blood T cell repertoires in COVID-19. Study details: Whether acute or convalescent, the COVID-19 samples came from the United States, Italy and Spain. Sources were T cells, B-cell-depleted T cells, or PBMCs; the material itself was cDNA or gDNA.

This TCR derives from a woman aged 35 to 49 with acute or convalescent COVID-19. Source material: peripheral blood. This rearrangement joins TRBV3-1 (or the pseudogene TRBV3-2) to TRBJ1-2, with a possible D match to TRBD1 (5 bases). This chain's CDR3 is CASSQETDRYYGYTF. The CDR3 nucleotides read TGTGCCAGCAGCCAAGAAACCGACAGATACTATGGCTACACCTTC.